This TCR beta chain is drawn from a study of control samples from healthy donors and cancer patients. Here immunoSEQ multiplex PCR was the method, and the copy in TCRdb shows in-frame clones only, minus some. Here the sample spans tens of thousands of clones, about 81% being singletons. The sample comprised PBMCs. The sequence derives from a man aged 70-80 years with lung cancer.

CDR3 region: CASMGSGSYEQYF. DNA for the CDR3: TGTGCCAGCATGGGGTCGGGGTCCTACGAGCAGTACTTC. The gene calls are TRBV6-1 and TRBJ2-7, with D tentatively TRBD2 (5 bases). The V and J ends lost 7 bases and 1 base respectively, with 11 bases between them. The CDR3 contains 13 residues. Germline values: CDR1 MNHNS, CDR2 SASEGT.